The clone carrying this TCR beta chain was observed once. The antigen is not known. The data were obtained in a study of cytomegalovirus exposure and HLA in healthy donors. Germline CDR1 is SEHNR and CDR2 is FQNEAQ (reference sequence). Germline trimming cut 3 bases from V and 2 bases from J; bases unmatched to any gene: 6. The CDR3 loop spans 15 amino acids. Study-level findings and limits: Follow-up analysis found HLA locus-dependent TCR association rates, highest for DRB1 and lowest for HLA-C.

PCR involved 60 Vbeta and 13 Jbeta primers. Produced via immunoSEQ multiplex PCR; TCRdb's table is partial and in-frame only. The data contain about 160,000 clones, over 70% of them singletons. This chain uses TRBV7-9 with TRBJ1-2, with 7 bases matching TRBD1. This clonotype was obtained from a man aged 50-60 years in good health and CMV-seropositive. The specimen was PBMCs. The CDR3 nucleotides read TGTGCCAGCAGCTTTCGTAGGGACAGCAACTATGGCTACACCTTC. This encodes CASSFRRDSNYGYTF.